This paragraph covers one T cell receptor beta chain sequence. V dropped 0 bases and J dropped 2 bases, with 5 bases sitting between them. This CDR3 spans 14 amino acids. Germline values: CDR1 DFQATT, CDR2 SNEGSKA (reference sequence). This entry is derived from a study of blood T cells in healthy people across ages. A J-beta primer mix and a sample-barcoded 5' primer were used in a second PCR of roughly 6 to 11 cycles. TCRdb independently ran MiXCR on the 5' RACE reads; one entry per CDR3 protein. The sample lists approximately 780,000 distinct CDR3 sequences, roughly 25% occurring once. Isolation of PBMCs gave at least 6.5 million cells per sample. The same specimen was also included in a second study, on T cells of mothers and their children. As that report states: Roughly 6 children, together with their three healthy Caucasian mothers, made up the donors. Sample barcodes plus 2-4 random nucleotides came from the M1S primer. Slightly, though not significantly, more overlap was seen in related than in unrelated mother-child pairs.

Input material: blood. The clonotype was recovered from a boy between 5 and 17 years old in good health. The chain uses TRBV20-1 and TRBJ2-6; D possibly corresponds to TRBD2 (5 bases). The CDR3 here is CSARDGAGANVLTF. DNA for the CDR3: TGCAGTGCTAGAGACGGGGCTGGGGCCAACGTCCTGACTTTC.